The table lists the clone carrying this T cell receptor beta chain with many counts. Its cognate antigen is unknown. The data were obtained in a study of CD8 T cells in ankylosing spondylitis. Via MiXCR, TCRdb re-called the 5' RACE reads, giving one row per CDR3 protein. The sample lists about 240,000 distinct CDR3 sequences, approximately 9% occurring once. Whole-study findings and limits: Researchers report that disease-linked clones proved CD8+ and relatively rare in peripheral blood.

The length of the CDR3 is 14 residues. V was cut by 0 bases and J by 9 bases, with 14 bases left in between. The germline V gene encodes CDR1 LNHDA and CDR2 SQIVND (reference sequence). This rearrangement joins TRBV19 to TRBJ2-5, with D possibly being TRBD1 or TRBD2 (6 bases each). Sequenced sample: blood, either unsorted or a sorted T cell fraction (not recorded which). The TCR was taken from a male donor with ankylosing spondylitis or in good health (not recorded which). The chain's CDR3 is CASSIDGGRSAQYF. CDR3 DNA sequence: TGTGCCAGTAGTATAGATGGGGGGCGGAGTGCCCAGTACTTC.